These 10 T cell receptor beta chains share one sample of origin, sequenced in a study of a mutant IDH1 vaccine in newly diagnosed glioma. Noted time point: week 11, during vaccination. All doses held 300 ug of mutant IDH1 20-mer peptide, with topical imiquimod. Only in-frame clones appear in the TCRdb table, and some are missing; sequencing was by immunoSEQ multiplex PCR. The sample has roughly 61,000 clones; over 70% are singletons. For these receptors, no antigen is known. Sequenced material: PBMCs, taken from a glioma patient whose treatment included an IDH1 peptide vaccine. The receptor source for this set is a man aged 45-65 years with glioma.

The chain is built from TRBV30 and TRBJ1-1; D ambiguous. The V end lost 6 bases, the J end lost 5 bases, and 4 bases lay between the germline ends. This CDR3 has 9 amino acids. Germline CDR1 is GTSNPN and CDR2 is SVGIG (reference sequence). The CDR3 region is CACQTEAFF. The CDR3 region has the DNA TGTGCCTGCCAAACTGAAGCTTTCTTT. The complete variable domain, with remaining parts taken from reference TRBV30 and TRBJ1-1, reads SQTIHQWPATLVQPVGSPLSLECTVEGTSNPNLYWYRQAAGRGLQLLFYSVGIGQISSEVPQNLSASRPQDRQFILSSKKLLLSDSGFYLCACQTEAFFGQGTRLTVV.

The CDR3 DNA reads as TGTGCCAGCCAGGGAAATGGCCAAGAGACCCAGTACTTC. This translates into CASQGNGQETQYF. This rearrangement joins TRBV2 to TRBJ2-5, with a weak D call TRBD1 (5 bases). Germline CDR1 SNHLY, CDR2 FYNNEI. Trimming left V 8 bases short and J 1 base short, with 11 bases between. The length of the CDR3 is 13 residues.

The chain's CDR3 is CASSLDRTGNSYEQYF. CDR3 nucleotide sequence: TGTGCCAGCAGCTTAGATAGGACAGGGAACTCCTACGAGCAGTACTTC. The chain combines TRBV11-3 with TRBJ2-7; 8 bases align to TRBD1. CDR1 and CDR2 from the germline V gene are SGHNT and YENEEA. The CDR3 is made up of 16 amino acids. With 0 bases clipped from V and 0 bases from J, the junction kept 4 bases outside the gene matches.

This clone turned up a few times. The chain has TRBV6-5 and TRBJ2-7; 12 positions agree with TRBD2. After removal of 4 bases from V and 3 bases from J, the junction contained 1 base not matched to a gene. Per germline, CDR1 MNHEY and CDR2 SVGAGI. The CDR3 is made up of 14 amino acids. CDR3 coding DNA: TGTGCCAGCAGTTGGACTAGCGGGGACTACGAGCAGTACTTC. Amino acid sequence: CASSWTSGDYEQYF.

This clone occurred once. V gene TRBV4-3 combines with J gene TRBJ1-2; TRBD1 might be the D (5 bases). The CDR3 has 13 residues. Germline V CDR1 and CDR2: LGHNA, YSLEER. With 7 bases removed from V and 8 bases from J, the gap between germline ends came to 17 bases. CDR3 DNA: TGCGCCAGCAACGGGGCGAGGGGCCAAGGCTACACCTTC. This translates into CASNGARGQGYTF.

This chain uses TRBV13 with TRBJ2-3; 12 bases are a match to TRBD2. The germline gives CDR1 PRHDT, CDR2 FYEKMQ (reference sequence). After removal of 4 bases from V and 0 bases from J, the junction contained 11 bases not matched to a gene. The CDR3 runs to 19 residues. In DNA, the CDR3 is TGTGCCAGCAGCTCTTTAGGACTAGCGGGACCCCTTAGCACAGATACGCAGTATTTT. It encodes CASSSLGLAGPLSTDTQYF. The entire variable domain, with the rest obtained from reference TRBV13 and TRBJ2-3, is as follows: AAGVIQSPRHLIKEKRETATLKCYPIPRHDTVYWYQQGPGQDPQFLISFYEKMQSDKGSIPDRFSAQQFSDYHSELNMSSLELGDSALYFCASSSLGLAGPLSTDTQYFGPGTRLTVL.

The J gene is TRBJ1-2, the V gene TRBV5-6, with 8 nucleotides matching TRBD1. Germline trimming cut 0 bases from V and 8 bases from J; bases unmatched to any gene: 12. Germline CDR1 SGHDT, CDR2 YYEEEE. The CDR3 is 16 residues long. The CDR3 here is CASSLVRDRGWGGYTF. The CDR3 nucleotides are TGTGCCAGCAGCTTGGTTCGCGACAGGGGATGGGGAGGCTACACCTTC.

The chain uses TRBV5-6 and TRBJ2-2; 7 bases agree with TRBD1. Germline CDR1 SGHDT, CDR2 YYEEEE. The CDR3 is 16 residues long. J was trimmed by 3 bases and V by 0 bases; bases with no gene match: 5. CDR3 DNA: TGTGCCAGCAGCTTGGACAGGGACAGTTACACCGGGGAGCTGTTTTTT. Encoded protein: CASSLDRDSYTGELFF. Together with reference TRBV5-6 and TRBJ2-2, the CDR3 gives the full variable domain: DAGVTQSPTHLIKTRGQQVTLRCSPKSGHDTVSWYQQALGQGPQFIFQYYEEEERQRGNFPDRFSGHQFPNYSSELNVNALLLGDSALYLCASSLDRDSYTGELFFGEGSRLTVL.

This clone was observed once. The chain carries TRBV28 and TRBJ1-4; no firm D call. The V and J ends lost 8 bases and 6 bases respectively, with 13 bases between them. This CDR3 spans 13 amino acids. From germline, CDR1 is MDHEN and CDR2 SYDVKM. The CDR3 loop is CASLRGLDEKLFF. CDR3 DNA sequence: TGTGCCAGCCTCCGAGGGCTTGATGAAAAACTGTTTTTT.

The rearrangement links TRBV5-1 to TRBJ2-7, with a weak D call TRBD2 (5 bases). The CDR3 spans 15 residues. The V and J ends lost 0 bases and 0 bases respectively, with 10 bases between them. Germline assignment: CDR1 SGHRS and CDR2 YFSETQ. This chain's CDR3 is CASSLGTQSSYEQYF. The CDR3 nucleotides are TGCGCCAGCAGCTTGGGGACTCAAAGCTCCTACGAGCAGTACTTC.